These T cell receptor beta chains were read from a single sample in a study of shared clonotypes between healthy human individuals. Sequencing was performed with immunoSEQ multiplex PCR; in TCRdb, only in-frame clones are kept and a portion is missing. The table includes 300,000 to 400,000 clones, about nine tenths detected once. Sequencing input: memory CD8+ T cells sorted from blood. Receptors originate from a man aged 18 to 30 in good health. Each CDR3 is given with its conserved first and last residue. The order of the fields is J gene, D gene, clone size, V gene, CDR3 protein, CDR3 DNA. A D gene is named only where the DNA matches it firmly. The size entry is marked missing in some rows and otherwise reads once, few, many or a size class.

j_gene: TRBJ2-1
d_gene: -
abundance: -
v_gene: TRBV4-1
CDR3aa: CASSQEGSYNEQFF
CDR3nt: TGCGCCAGCAGCCAAGAGGGCAGCTACAATGAGCAGTTCTTC

j_gene: TRBJ2-6
d_gene: TRBD1
abundance: -
v_gene: TRBV10-2
CDR3aa: CASLDRETGANVLTF
CDR3nt: TGCGCCAGTTTGGACAGGGAAACTGGGGCCAACGTCCTGACTTTC

j_gene: TRBJ2-2
d_gene: TRBD1
abundance: -
v_gene: TRBV7-9
CDR3aa: CASSRTGYYPGELFF
CDR3nt: TGTGCCAGCAGCAGGACAGGGTATTACCCCGGGGAGCTGTTTTTT

j_gene: TRBJ2-2
d_gene: -
abundance: -
v_gene: TRBV4-3
CDR3aa: CASSQVGYTTGFTGELFF
CDR3nt: TGCGCCAGCAGCCAAGTCGGGTACACAACAGGGTTCACCGGGGAGCTGTTTTTT

j_gene: TRBJ1-5
d_gene: -
abundance: -
v_gene: TRBV30
CDR3aa: CAWGSENGVRHQPQHF
CDR3nt: TGTGCCTGGGGGTCTGAGAATGGGGTGAGGCATCAGCCCCAGCATTTT

j_gene: TRBJ2-7
d_gene: -
abundance: -
v_gene: TRBV27
CDR3aa: CASSLRAANYEQYF
CDR3nt: TGTGCCAGCAGTTTAAGGGCGGCTAACTACGAGCAGTACTTC

j_gene: TRBJ1-2
d_gene: -
abundance: -
v_gene: TRBV5-4
CDR3aa: CASSLGVENYGYTF
CDR3nt: TGTGCCAGCAGCTTGGGGGTCGAAAACTATGGCTACACCTTC

j_gene: TRBJ2-3
d_gene: -
abundance: -
v_gene: TRBV10-3
CDR3aa: CAIGSGSNTQYF
CDR3nt: TGTGCCATCGGGTCCGGTAGTAATACGCAGTATTTT

j_gene: TRBJ1-1
d_gene: -
abundance: -
v_gene: TRBV7-9
CDR3aa: CASSLGGRSEAFF
CDR3nt: TGTGCCAGCAGCTTAGGGGGACGCAGTGAAGCTTTCTTT

j_gene: TRBJ2-7
d_gene: TRBD1
abundance: -
v_gene: TRBV5-1
CDR3aa: CASSFEGAYEQYF
CDR3nt: TGCGCCAGCAGCTTCGAGGGGGCGTACGAGCAGTACTTC

j_gene: TRBJ1-2
d_gene: -
abundance: -
v_gene: TRBV11-2
CDR3aa: CASSLWNMGDNLRNYGYTF
CDR3nt: TGTGCCAGCAGCTTATGGAATATGGGGGACAACCTCCGTAACTATGGCTACACCTTC

j_gene: TRBJ2-6
d_gene: TRBD1
abundance: -
v_gene: TRBV19
CDR3aa: CASSTVQGMFFPGANVLTF
CDR3nt: TGTGCCAGTAGTACCGTACAGGGGATGTTCTTCCCTGGGGCCAACGTCCTGACTTTC

j_gene: TRBJ2-1
d_gene: -
abundance: -
v_gene: TRBV9
CDR3aa: CASSVGSQSYNEQFF
CDR3nt: TGTGCCAGCAGCGTAGGGAGCCAGTCCTACAATGAGCAGTTCTTC

j_gene: TRBJ2-3
d_gene: TRBD2
abundance: -
v_gene: TRBV2
CDR3aa: CASSENSGETDTQYF
CDR3nt: TGTGCCAGCAGTGAGAATAGCGGGGAAACAGATACGCAGTATTTT

j_gene: TRBJ2-2
d_gene: -
abundance: -
v_gene: TRBV5-4
CDR3aa: CASSLLDTGELFF
CDR3nt: TGTGCCAGCAGCTTGCTGGACACCGGGGAGCTGTTTTTT

j_gene: TRBJ1-5
d_gene: -
abundance: few
v_gene: TRBV4-1
CDR3aa: CASSQEATGGDQPQHF
CDR3nt: TGCGCCAGCAGCCAAGAGGCTACGGGGGGGGATCAGCCCCAGCATTTT

j_gene: TRBJ2-1
d_gene: TRBD2
abundance: -
v_gene: TRBV27
CDR3aa: CASSPLRTSGRASIINEQFF
CDR3nt: TGTGCCAGCAGTCCGCTTCGGACTAGCGGGAGGGCTTCCATCATCAATGAGCAGTTCTTC

j_gene: TRBJ2-2
d_gene: -
abundance: -
v_gene: TRBV5-6
CDR3aa: CASSLGSVGSNTGELFF
CDR3nt: TGTGCCAGCAGCTTGGGGTCAGTCGGGTCGAACACCGGGGAGCTGTTTTTT

j_gene: TRBJ2-7
d_gene: TRBD1
abundance: many
v_gene: TRBV5-6
CDR3aa: CASSTGNRGHEQYF
CDR3nt: TGTGCCAGCAGCACCGGGAACAGGGGGCACGAGCAGTACTTC

j_gene: TRBJ2-2
d_gene: -
abundance: -
v_gene: TRBV27
CDR3aa: CASSFDGASMFF
CDR3nt: TGTGCCAGCAGTTTTGATGGGGCTAGCATGTTTTTT

j_gene: TRBJ2-3
d_gene: -
abundance: -
v_gene: TRBV10-2
CDR3aa: CASSPDFLTDTQYF
CDR3nt: TGCGCCAGCTCCCCGGACTTTCTCACAGATACGCAGTATTTT

j_gene: TRBJ2-7
d_gene: TRBD2
abundance: many
v_gene: TRBV27
CDR3aa: CASSSTSGGAYEQYF
CDR3nt: TGTGCCAGCAGTTCGACTAGCGGGGGGGCCTACGAGCAGTACTTC

j_gene: TRBJ2-7
d_gene: TRBD2
abundance: -
v_gene: TRBV10-1
CDR3aa: CASSERGEGEQYF
CDR3nt: TGCGCCAGCAGTGAGCGAGGGGAGGGCGAGCAGTACTTC

j_gene: TRBJ2-7
d_gene: TRBD2
abundance: few
v_gene: TRBV4-3
CDR3aa: CASSQDGSGRTNEQYF
CDR3nt: TGCGCCAGCAGCCAAGATGGGAGCGGGAGAACGAACGAGCAGTACTTC

j_gene: TRBJ2-1
d_gene: TRBD2
abundance: -
v_gene: TRBV19
CDR3aa: CASSELAAYNEQFF
CDR3nt: TGTGCCAGTAGCGAACTAGCGGCTTACAATGAGCAGTTCTTC

j_gene: TRBJ2-3
d_gene: TRBD2
abundance: once
v_gene: TRBV2
CDR3aa: CASRDWTGGADTQYF
CDR3nt: TGTGCCAGCAGGGACTGGACGGGGGGGGCAGATACGCAGTATTTT

j_gene: TRBJ2-7
d_gene: TRBD2
abundance: -
v_gene: TRBV29-1
CDR3aa: CSVRTSGYEQYF
CDR3nt: TGCAGCGTTCGGACTAGCGGCTACGAGCAGTACTTC

j_gene: TRBJ1-2
d_gene: -
abundance: once
v_gene: TRBV6-5
CDR3aa: CAAGDGYGYTF
CDR3nt: TGTGCCGCAGGGGATGGCTATGGCTACACCTTC

j_gene: TRBJ2-3
d_gene: -
abundance: -
v_gene: TRBV2
CDR3aa: CASSDLMGTGPDTQYF
CDR3nt: TGTGCCAGCAGTGACCTTATGGGAACAGGGCCAGATACGCAGTATTTT

j_gene: TRBJ2-7
d_gene: -
abundance: -
v_gene: TRBV6-5
CDR3aa: CASSAGYLYEQYF
CDR3nt: TGTGCCAGCAGCGCGGGGTATCTCTACGAGCAGTACTTC

j_gene: TRBJ2-5
d_gene: TRBD1
abundance: -
v_gene: TRBV6-5
CDR3aa: CASSTTGAWGETQYF
CDR3nt: TGTGCCAGCAGCACAACAGGGGCATGGGGAGAGACCCAGTACTTC

j_gene: TRBJ1-5
d_gene: -
abundance: -
v_gene: TRBV16
CDR3aa: CASSHSGNAGNQPQHF
CDR3nt: TGTGCCAGCAGCCATAGCGGGAATGCTGGCAATCAGCCCCAGCATTTT

j_gene: TRBJ1-2
d_gene: -
abundance: -
v_gene: TRBV30
CDR3aa: CAWSVIWDLNYGYTF
CDR3nt: TGTGCCTGGAGTGTAATCTGGGACCTTAACTATGGCTACACCTTC

j_gene: TRBJ2-5
d_gene: -
abundance: -
v_gene: TRBV7-9
CDR3aa: CASSVIGLSQETQYF
CDR3nt: TGTGCCAGCAGCGTTATTGGACTTTCCCAAGAGACCCAGTACTTC

j_gene: TRBJ2-4
d_gene: -
abundance: -
v_gene: TRBV6-5
CDR3aa: CASSYSSGAKNIQYF
CDR3nt: TGTGCCAGCAGCTATTCCAGCGGTGCCAAAAACATTCAGTACTTC

j_gene: TRBJ2-7
d_gene: TRBD1
abundance: -
v_gene: TRBV29-1
CDR3aa: CSVAGQGGSYEQYF
CDR3nt: TGCAGCGTTGCCGGACAGGGGGGCTCCTACGAGCAGTACTTC

j_gene: TRBJ2-1
d_gene: TRBD2
abundance: -
v_gene: TRBV4-1
CDR3aa: CASSHLLADYNEQFF
CDR3nt: TGCGCCAGCAGCCACCTACTAGCGGACTACAATGAGCAGTTCTTC

j_gene: TRBJ2-7
d_gene: -
abundance: -
v_gene: TRBV15
CDR3aa: CATSRDTGTGYEQYF
CDR3nt: TGTGCCACCAGCAGAGACACCGGGACCGGTTACGAGCAGTACTTC

j_gene: TRBJ2-1
d_gene: -
abundance: -
v_gene: TRBV7-9
CDR3aa: CASSHPTRVRNEQFF
CDR3nt: TGTGCCAGCAGCCACCCCACCAGGGTCCGAAATGAGCAGTTCTTC

j_gene: TRBJ2-7
d_gene: -
abundance: -
v_gene: TRBV2
CDR3aa: CASLHSGEGSSYEQYF
CDR3nt: TGTGCCAGTCTGCATTCGGGTGAGGGAAGTTCCTACGAGCAGTACTTC

j_gene: TRBJ2-7
d_gene: -
abundance: few
v_gene: TRBV7-9
CDR3aa: CASSPPGPYYEQYF
CDR3nt: TGTGCCAGCAGCCCCCCGGGTCCCTACTACGAGCAGTACTTC

j_gene: TRBJ2-2
d_gene: TRBD1
abundance: -
v_gene: TRBV4-2
CDR3aa: CASSQRLYDREGTGELFF
CDR3nt: TGTGCCAGCAGCCAACGCCTCTATGACAGGGAAGGCACCGGGGAGCTGTTTTTT

j_gene: TRBJ2-7
d_gene: -
abundance: -
v_gene: TRBV6-5
CDR3aa: CASSSTLRDEQYF
CDR3nt: TGTGCCAGCAGTTCAACCCTCCGGGACGAGCAGTACTTC

j_gene: TRBJ1-6
d_gene: TRBD1
abundance: few
v_gene: TRBV6-5
CDR3aa: CASSYSGDRGNSPLHF
CDR3nt: TGTGCCAGCAGTTACTCGGGGGACAGGGGTAATTCACCCCTCCACTTT

j_gene: TRBJ2-7
d_gene: TRBD1
abundance: -
v_gene: TRBV5-1
CDR3aa: CASSSTPGQGYEQYF
CDR3nt: TGCGCCAGCAGCTCAACCCCGGGACAGGGCTACGAGCAGTACTTC

j_gene: TRBJ2-7
d_gene: TRBD2
abundance: -
v_gene: TRBV4-1
CDR3aa: CASSQEGEGLYEQYF
CDR3nt: TGCGCCAGCAGCCAAGAGGGGGAGGGCCTATACGAGCAGTACTTC

j_gene: TRBJ2-7
d_gene: -
abundance: -
v_gene: TRBV6-1
CDR3aa: CASSERAPYEQYF
CDR3nt: TGTGCCAGCAGTGAGAGGGCTCCCTACGAGCAGTACTTC

j_gene: TRBJ1-4
d_gene: -
abundance: -
v_gene: TRBV7-9
CDR3aa: CASTDTPGGFNEKLFF
CDR3nt: TGTGCCAGCACCGACACCCCCGGGGGTTTTAATGAAAAACTGTTTTTT

j_gene: TRBJ2-3
d_gene: -
abundance: -
v_gene: TRBV4-1
CDR3aa: CASSIRGTDTQYF
CDR3nt: TGCGCCAGCAGCATAAGGGGCACAGATACGCAGTATTTT

j_gene: TRBJ1-4
d_gene: -
abundance: -
v_gene: TRBV27
CDR3aa: CASSHISKSSEKLFF
CDR3nt: TGTGCCAGCAGTCACATTAGCAAGTCGAGTGAAAAACTGTTTTTT

j_gene: TRBJ2-3
d_gene: TRBD2
abundance: -
v_gene: TRBV4-1
CDR3aa: CASSQGTGGDTQYF
CDR3nt: TGCGCCAGCAGCCAAGGTACGGGGGGAGATACGCAGTATTTT

j_gene: TRBJ2-7
d_gene: -
abundance: -
v_gene: TRBV4-3
CDR3aa: CASSQEAWYEQYF
CDR3nt: TGCGCCAGCAGCCAAGAGGCTTGGTACGAGCAGTACTTC

j_gene: TRBJ2-3
d_gene: TRBD2
abundance: -
v_gene: TRBV29-1
CDR3aa: CSVVYNPGLEGWDTQYF
CDR3nt: TGCAGCGTTGTATATAACCCGGGACTAGAGGGTTGGGATACGCAGTATTTT

j_gene: TRBJ1-2
d_gene: -
abundance: -
v_gene: TRBV27
CDR3aa: CASSLLGGAPKDGYTF
CDR3nt: TGTGCCAGCAGTTTACTTGGGGGGGCGCCAAAAGATGGCTACACCTTC

j_gene: TRBJ2-7
d_gene: TRBD1
abundance: -
v_gene: TRBV7-2
CDR3aa: CASSFPGGTYEQYF
CDR3nt: TGTGCCAGCAGCTTCCCAGGGGGTACCTACGAGCAGTACTTC